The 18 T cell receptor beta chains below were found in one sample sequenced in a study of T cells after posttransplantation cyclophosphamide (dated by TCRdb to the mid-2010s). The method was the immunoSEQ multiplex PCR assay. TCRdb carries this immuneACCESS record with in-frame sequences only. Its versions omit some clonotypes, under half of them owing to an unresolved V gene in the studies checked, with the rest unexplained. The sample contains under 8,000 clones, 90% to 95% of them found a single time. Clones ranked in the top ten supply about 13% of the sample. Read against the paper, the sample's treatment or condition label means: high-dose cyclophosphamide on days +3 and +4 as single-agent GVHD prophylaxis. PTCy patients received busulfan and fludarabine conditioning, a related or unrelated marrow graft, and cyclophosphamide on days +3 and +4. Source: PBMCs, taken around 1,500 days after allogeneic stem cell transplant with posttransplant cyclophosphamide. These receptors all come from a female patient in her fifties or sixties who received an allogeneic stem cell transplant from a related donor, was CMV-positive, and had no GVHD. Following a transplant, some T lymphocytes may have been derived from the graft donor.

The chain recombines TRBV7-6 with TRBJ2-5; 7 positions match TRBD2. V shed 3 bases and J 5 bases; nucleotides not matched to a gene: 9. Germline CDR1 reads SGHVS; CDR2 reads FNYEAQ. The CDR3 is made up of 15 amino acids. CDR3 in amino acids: CASSFGGGPGETQYF. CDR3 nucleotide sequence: TGTGCCAGCAGCTTCGGGGGAGGGCCTGGGGAGACCCAGTACTTC.

CDR3 region: CASSLGGHGMQYF. Here the CDR3 DNA reads TGTGCCAGCAGCTTGGGGGGGCATGGAATGCAGTATTTT. This rearrangement joins TRBV11-1 to TRBJ2-3, with D possibly matching TRBD2 (7 bases). Trimming pared 3 bases from V and 11 bases from J, leaving 15 bases between. This CDR3 is built from 13 residues. Germline V lookup: CDR1 SGHAT, CDR2 FQDESV (reference sequence). The full variable domain, with the rest looked up from reference TRBV11-1 and TRBJ2-3, is EAEVAQSPRYKITEKSQAVAFWCDPISGHATLYWYRQILGQGPELLVQFQDESVVDDSQLPKDRFSAERLKGVDSTLKIQPAELGDSAMYLCASSLGGHGMQYFGPGTRLTVL.

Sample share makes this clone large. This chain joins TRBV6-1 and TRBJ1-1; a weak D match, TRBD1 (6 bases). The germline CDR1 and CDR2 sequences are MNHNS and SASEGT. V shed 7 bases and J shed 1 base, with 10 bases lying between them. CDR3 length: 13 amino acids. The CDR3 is CASKQGWNTEAFF. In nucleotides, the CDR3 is TGTGCCAGCAAACAGGGTTGGAACACTGAAGCTTTCTTT.

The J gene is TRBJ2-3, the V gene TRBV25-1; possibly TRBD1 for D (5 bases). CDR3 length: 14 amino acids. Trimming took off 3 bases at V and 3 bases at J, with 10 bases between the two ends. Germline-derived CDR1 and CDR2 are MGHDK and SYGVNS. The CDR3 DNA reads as TGTGCCAGCAGTGACAGGGTCCGGACAGATACGCAGTATTTT. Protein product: CASSDRVRTDTQYF. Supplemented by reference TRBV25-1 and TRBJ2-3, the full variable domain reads EADIYQTPRYLVIGTGKKITLECSQTMGHDKMYWYQQDPGMELHLIHYSYGVNSTEKGDLSSESTVSRIRTEHFPLTLESARPSHTSQYLCASSDRVRTDTQYFGPGTRLTVL.

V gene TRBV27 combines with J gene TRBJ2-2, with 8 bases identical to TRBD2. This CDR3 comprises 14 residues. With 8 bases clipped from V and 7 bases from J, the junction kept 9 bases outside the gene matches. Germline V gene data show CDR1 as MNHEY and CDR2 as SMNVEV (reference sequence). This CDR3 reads CASGPGLEVGELFF. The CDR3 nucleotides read TGTGCCAGCGGTCCGGGACTAGAAGTCGGGGAGCTGTTTTTT.

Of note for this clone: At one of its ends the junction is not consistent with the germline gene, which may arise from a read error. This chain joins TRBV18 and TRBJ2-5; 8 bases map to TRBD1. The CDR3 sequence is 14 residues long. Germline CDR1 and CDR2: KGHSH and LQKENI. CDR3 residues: CASSLDRGQETQHF. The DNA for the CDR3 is TGTGCCAGCTCCCTCGACAGGGGCCAAGAGACCCAGCACTTC.

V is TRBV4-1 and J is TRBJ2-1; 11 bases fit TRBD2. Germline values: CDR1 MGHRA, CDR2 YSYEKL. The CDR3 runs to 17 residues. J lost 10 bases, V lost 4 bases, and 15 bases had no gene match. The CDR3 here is CASSRSDRTSGSGEQFF. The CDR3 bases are TGCGCCAGCAGCCGTTCGGATCGAACTAGCGGGAGTGGGGAGCAGTTCTTC.

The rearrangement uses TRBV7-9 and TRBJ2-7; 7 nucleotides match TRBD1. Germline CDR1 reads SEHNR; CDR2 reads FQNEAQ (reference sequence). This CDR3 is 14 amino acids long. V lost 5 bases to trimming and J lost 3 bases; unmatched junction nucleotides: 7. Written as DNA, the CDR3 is TGTGCCAGCAGCCTACCCCGGGACAGCTACGAGCAGTACTTC. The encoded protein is CASSLPRDSYEQYF.

The CDR3: CASSVDVVANTGYTGELFF. The CDR3 DNA reads TGTGCCAGCAGCGTAGACGTAGTCGCCAACACAGGATACACCGGGGAGCTGTTTTTT. The rearrangement joins TRBV9 to TRBJ2-2; the D gene is possibly TRBD1 (5 bases). Germline V lookup: CDR1 SGDLS, CDR2 YYNGEE. V lost 0 bases to trimming and J lost 3 bases, with 21 bases between them. The CDR3 has 19 residues. Full variable domain (outside the CDR3, taken from reference TRBV9 and TRBJ2-2): DSGVTQTPKHLITATGQRVTLRCSPRSGDLSVYWYQQSLDQGLQFLIQYYNGEERAKGNILERFSAQQFPDLHSELNLSSLELGDSALYFCASSVDVVANTGYTGELFFGEGSRLTVL.

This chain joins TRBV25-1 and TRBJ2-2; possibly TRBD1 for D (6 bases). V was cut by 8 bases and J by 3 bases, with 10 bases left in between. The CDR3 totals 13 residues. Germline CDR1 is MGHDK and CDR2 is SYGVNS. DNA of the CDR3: TGTGCCAGCTTCAGGGGTGACACCGGGGAGCTGTTTTTT. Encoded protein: CASFRGDTGELFF.

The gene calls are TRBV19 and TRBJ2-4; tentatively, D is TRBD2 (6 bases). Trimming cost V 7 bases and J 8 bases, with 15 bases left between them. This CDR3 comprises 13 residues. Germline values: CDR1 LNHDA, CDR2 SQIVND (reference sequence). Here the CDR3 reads CASNPGLRDIQYF. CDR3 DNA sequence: TGTGCCAGTAATCCGGGACTTAGGGACATTCAGTACTTC. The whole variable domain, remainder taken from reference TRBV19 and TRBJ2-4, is DGGITQSPKYLFRKEGQNVTLSCEQNLNHDAMYWYRQDPGQGLRLIYYSQIVNDFQKGDIAEGYSVSREKKESFPLTVTSAQKNPTAFYLCASNPGLRDIQYFGAGTRLSVL.

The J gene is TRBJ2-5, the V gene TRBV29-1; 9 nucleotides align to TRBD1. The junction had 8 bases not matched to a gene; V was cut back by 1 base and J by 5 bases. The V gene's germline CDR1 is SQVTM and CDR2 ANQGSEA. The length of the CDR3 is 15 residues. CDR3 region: CSVEAAGTGRETQYF. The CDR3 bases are TGCAGCGTTGAAGCCGCGGGGACAGGGCGGGAGACCCAGTACTTC. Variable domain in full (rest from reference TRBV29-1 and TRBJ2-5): SAVISQKPSRDICQRGTSLTIQCQVDSQVTMMFWYRQQPGQSLTLIATANQGSEATYESGFVIDKFPISRPNLTFSTLTVSNMSPEDSSIYLCSVEAAGTGRETQYFGPGTRLLVL.

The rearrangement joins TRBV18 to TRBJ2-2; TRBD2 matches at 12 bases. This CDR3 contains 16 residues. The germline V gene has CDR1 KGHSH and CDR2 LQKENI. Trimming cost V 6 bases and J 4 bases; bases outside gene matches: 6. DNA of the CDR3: TGTGCCAGCTCCCGCTCTAGCGGGAGGGGCACCGGGGAGCTGTTTTTT. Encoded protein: CASSRSSGRGTGELFF. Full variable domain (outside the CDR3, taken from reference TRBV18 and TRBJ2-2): NAGVMQNPRHLVRRRGQEARLRCSPMKGHSHVYWYRQLPEEGLKFMVYLQKENIIDESGMPKERFSAEFPKEGPSILRIQQVVRGDSAAYFCASSRSSGRGTGELFFGEGSRLTVL.

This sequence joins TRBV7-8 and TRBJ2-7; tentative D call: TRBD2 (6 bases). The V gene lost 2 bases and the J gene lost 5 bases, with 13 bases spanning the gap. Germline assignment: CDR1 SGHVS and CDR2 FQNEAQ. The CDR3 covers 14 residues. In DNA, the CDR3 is TGTGCCAGCAGCTTAACCCAGCCGGGGGACGAGCAGTACTTC. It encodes CASSLTQPGDEQYF.

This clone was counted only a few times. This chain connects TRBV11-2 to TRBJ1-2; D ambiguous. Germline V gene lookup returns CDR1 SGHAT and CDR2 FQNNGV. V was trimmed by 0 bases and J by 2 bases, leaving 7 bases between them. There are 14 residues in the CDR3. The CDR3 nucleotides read TGTGCCAGCAGCTTAGATCCGGGGAACTATGGCTACACCTTC. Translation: CASSLDPGNYGYTF.

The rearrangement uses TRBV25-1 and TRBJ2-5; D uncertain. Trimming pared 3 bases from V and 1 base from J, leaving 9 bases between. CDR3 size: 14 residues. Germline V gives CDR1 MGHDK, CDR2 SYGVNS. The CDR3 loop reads CASSDAGFQETQYF. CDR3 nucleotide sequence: TGTGCCAGCAGTGACGCAGGATTCCAAGAGACCCAGTACTTC.

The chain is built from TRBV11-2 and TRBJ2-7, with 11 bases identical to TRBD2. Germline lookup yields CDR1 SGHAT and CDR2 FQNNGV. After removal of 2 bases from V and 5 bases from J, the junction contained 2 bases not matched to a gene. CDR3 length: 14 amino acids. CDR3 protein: CASSLLAGGDEQYF. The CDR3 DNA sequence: TGTGCCAGCAGCTTACTAGCGGGAGGAGACGAGCAGTACTTC.

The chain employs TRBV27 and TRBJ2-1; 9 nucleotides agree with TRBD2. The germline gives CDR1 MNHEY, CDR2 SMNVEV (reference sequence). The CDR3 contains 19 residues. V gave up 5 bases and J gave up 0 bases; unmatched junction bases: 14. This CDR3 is CASSLRLAGSTSSYNEQFF. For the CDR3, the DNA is TGTGCCAGCAGTCTCCGCCTAGCGGGGTCAACCAGCTCCTACAATGAGCAGTTCTTC.